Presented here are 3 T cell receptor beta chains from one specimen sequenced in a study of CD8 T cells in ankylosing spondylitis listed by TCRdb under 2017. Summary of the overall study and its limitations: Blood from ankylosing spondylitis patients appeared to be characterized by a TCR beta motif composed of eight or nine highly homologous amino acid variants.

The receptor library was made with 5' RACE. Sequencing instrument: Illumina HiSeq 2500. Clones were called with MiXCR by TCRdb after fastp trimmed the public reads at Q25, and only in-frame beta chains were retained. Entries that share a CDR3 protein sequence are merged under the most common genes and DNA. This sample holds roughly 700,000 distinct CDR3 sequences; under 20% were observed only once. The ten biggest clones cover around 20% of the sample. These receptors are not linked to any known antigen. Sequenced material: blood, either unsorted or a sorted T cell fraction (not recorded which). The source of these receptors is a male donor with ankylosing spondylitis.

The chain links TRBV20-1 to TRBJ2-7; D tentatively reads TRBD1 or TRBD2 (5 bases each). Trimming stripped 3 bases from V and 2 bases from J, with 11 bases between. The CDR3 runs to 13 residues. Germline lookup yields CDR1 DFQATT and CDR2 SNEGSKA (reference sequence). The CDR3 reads CSARGESPYEQYF. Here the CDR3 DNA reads TGCAGTGCTAGGGGGGAAAGCCCCTACGAGCAGTACTTC.

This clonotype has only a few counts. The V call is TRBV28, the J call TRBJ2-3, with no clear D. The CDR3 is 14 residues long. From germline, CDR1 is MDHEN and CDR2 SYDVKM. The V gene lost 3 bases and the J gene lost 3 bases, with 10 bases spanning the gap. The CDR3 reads CASSFWEQTDTQYF. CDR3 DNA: TGTGCCAGCAGTTTTTGGGAACAGACAGATACGCAGTATTTT.

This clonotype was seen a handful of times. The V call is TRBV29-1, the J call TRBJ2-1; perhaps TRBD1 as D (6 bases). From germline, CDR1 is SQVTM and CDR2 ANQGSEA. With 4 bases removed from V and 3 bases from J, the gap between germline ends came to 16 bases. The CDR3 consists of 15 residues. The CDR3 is CSVVNREHYYNEQFF. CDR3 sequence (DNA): TGCAGCGTTGTCAACAGGGAACACTACTACAATGAGCAGTTCTTC.